These 5 T cell receptor beta chains were sequenced from one sample in a study of somatic mutations in cytotoxic T cells in rheumatoid arthritis. Data came from immunoSEQ multiplex PCR; TCRdb stores just in-frame clones and leaves some out. The sample lists 14,000 or so clones, more than 70% occurring once. The specimen was CD8+ T cells sorted from blood. All receptors derive from an adult with rheumatoid arthritis.

The chain recombines TRBV7-2 with TRBJ2-7, with D perhaps matching TRBD1 (6 bases). The CDR3 length is 14 residues. Looked up from germline, CDR1 is SGHTA and CDR2 is FQGNSA. Deletions cut 2 bases from V and 3 bases from J, with 11 bases between. This CDR3 reads CASSLPGQHYEQYF. CDR3 in DNA: TGTGCCAGCAGCTTACCGGGACAACACTACGAGCAGTACTTC.

The count of this clone is one. This sample includes further DNA sequences coding for the same CDR3. The chain employs TRBV27 and TRBJ2-1, with D perhaps given as TRBD1 or TRBD2 (5 bases each). CDR3 length equals 12 residues. Deletions cut 5 bases from V and 8 bases from J, with 10 bases between. From germline, CDR1 is MNHEY and CDR2 SMNVEV (reference sequence). The CDR3 is CASSLLGDEQFF. The CDR3 DNA reads as TGTGCCAGCAGTCTACTAGGGGATGAGCAGTTCTTC.

The chain has TRBV27 and TRBJ1-2; the D gene is possibly TRBD1 (5 bases). The CDR3 runs 16 residues. From germline, CDR1 is MNHEY and CDR2 SMNVEV (reference sequence). V lost 6 bases and J 0 bases, leaving 17 bases between the germline ends. CDR3 sequence reads: CASRSDRTFPNYGYTF. CDR3 sequence (DNA): TGTGCCAGCAGGAGCGATCGGACATTCCCTAACTATGGCTACACCTTC.

In DNA form, the CDR3 reads TGTGCCAGCAGTTTAGACGACAGGGGGGTCACCGGGGAGCTGTTTTTT. Amino acids: CASSLDDRGVTGELFF. This chain uses TRBV27 with TRBJ2-2, with 9 positions matching TRBD1. Germline V gives CDR1 MNHEY, CDR2 SMNVEV (reference sequence). This CDR3 is built from 16 residues. The ends lost 2 bases at V and 4 bases at J; junction bases unmatched: 5.

This clone occurred once. V gene TRBV7-9 combines with J gene TRBJ2-3, with D perhaps TRBD1 (5 bases). The V end was cut by 4 bases, the J end by 6 bases, with 20 bases between. Germline V gene data show CDR1 as SEHNR and CDR2 as FQNEAQ (reference sequence). This CDR3 region has 16 residues. CDR3: CASSSASGALGDTQYF. CDR3 coding DNA: TGTGCCAGCAGCTCCGCGTCTGGGGCCCTGGGGGATACGCAGTATTTT.